This T cell receptor beta chain stems from a study of radiation and T cells in renal cell carcinoma. As for the study in general: Nephrectomy followed 15 Gy stereotactic body radiation by 4 weeks.

The CDR3 is 16 residues long. The V and J ends lost 0 bases and 0 bases respectively, with 7 bases between them. The germline V gene encodes CDR1 SGDLS and CDR2 YYNGEE. Using immunoSEQ multiplex PCR, the repertoire was profiled, and TCRdb retains in-frame clones only, with some absent. The sample consists of tens of thousands of clones, 80% of them appearing once. Turning to this clone: Its antigen is unidentified.

Notes on the study in general: In blood, top tumor clones expanded by 2 weeks, shrinking by 4.

Time point indicated: blood 2 weeks post-SBRT. The treatment: 15 Gy SBRT to primary tumor, nephrectomy 4 weeks later. Serial blood draws occurred at baseline and 2 and 4 weeks post-SBRT. This renal cell carcinoma was of the clear cell type. The sequencing used blood, collected from a patient whose treatment included radiotherapy and nephrectomy. This receptor was taken from an older woman with renal cell carcinoma. The gene calls are TRBV9 and TRBJ1-6; D gene ambiguous. The CDR3 DNA reads as TGTGCCAGCAGCGTAGGCAGGAACTCCTATAATTCACCCCTCCACTTT. Translation: CASSVGRNSYNSPLHF. The full variable domain, its missing parts supplied by reference TRBV9 and TRBJ1-6, is DSGVTQTPKHLITATGQRVTLRCSPRSGDLSVYWYQQSLDQGLQFLIQYYNGEERAKGNILERFSAQQFPDLHSELNLSSLELGDSALYFCASSVGRNSYNSPLHFGNGTRLTVT.